This T cell receptor (beta chain) was sequenced during a study of cytomegalovirus exposure and HLA in healthy donors. Amplification used 60 Vbeta primers and 13 Jbeta primers. In the authors' workflow: The authors later counted roughly 79 million unique TCR beta chains, 9.5 million to 11 million of them shared. Method: immunoSEQ multiplex PCR; TCRdb's copy keeps in-frame clones and lacks some. Clonal size and the V and J genes are those of that table, whereas D and trimming came from the DNA. The sample is made up of 50,000 to 70,000 clones, and the top ten hold less than 4.5% of it. Note on this clone: What it binds is not known.

From germline, CDR1 is LNHNV and CDR2 YYDKDF (reference sequence). With 0 bases clipped from V and 4 bases from J, the junction kept 5 bases outside the gene matches. This CDR3 spans 15 amino acids. Study results and limitations: One variant, a missense change in DCLRE1C, was linked in a later analysis to TCR beta V- and J-gene trimming.

Sequences were obtained from PBMCs. This sequence joins TRBV15 and TRBJ2-7, with 8 bases fitting TRBD1. This clonotype originated in a male donor in good health and CMV-seronegative. CDR3 loop: CATSRDPGQAYEQYF. The CDR3 DNA sequence: TGTGCCACCAGCAGAGACCCGGGACAGGCTTACGAGCAGTACTTC.